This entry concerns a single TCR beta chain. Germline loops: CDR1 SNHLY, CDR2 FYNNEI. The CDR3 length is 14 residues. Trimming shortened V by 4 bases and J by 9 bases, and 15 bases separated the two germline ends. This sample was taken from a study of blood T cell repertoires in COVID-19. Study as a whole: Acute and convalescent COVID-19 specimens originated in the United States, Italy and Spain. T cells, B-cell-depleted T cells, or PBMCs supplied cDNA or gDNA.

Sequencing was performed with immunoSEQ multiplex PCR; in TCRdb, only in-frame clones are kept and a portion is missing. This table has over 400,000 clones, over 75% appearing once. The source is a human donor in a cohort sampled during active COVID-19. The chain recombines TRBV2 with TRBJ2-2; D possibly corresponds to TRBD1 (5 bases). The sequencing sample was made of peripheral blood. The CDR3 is CASSAESRARELFF. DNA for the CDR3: TGTGCCAGCAGTGCCGAGAGCAGGGCTAGGGAGCTGTTTTTT.